A selection of T cell receptor beta chains follows, all from one sample in a study of T cell repertoires in cytomegalovirus infection. MiXCR, run by TCRdb on the reads, gives a single entry per CDR3 protein. The sample includes roughly 100,000 distinct CDR3 sequences, 15% to 20% of them seen just once. Sequenced sample: PBMCs. The receptors were gathered from a human donor in good health (CMV status not recorded). Some clones in this sample may be carry-over from other donors' samples. CDR3s include the opening cysteine and the closing phenylalanine or tryptophan. A D gene is named only where the DNA matches it firmly. Size values are once, few and many counts, or a class for expanded clones, and some rows have none.

clone_size d_call j_call v_call cdr3_nt cdr3_aa
few TRBD2 TRBJ2-3 TRBV28 TGTGCCAGCAGTTCGGGACTAGCGGGGGACACAGATACGCAGTATTTT CASSSGLAGDTDTQYF
NA TRBD2 TRBJ2-7 TRBV29-1 TGCAGCGTTGAGGGTCCTAGCGGGGGACTAAGCGAGCAGTACTTC CSVEGPSGGLSEQYF
few NA TRBJ2-1 TRBV12-3/TRBV12-4 TGTGCCAGCAGTTTAGTTGGGGAGAGTGAGCAGTTCTTC CASSLVGESEQFF
few TRBD2 TRBJ2-7 TRBV7-8 TGTGCCAGCAGCTTAGCGTCTAGCGGGGGATCATACGAGCAGTACTTC CASSLASSGGSYEQYF
many NA TRBJ1-1 TRBV4-1 TGCGCCAGCAGCCAATACGACACGAACACTGAAGCTTTCTTT CASSQYDTNTEAFF
NA TRBD1 TRBJ2-6 TRBV7-9 TGTGCCAGCAGCATGCAGGACAGGGCCTCTGGGGCCAACGTCCTGACTTTC CASSMQDRASGANVLTF
many TRBD1 TRBJ2-5 TRBV14 TGTGCCAGCAGCCAAGACAACAGGGGGCAAGAGACCCAGTACTTC CASSQDNRGQETQYF
many TRBD2 TRBJ2-1 TRBV7-2 TGTGCCAGCAGCTTAGGTGCTAGCGGGGGGGTATATGAGCAGTTCTTC CASSLGASGGVYEQFF
NA NA TRBJ2-3 TRBV20-1 TGCAGTGCTAGAGATTTGACGGGGGGCCCGCGGGATACGCAGTATTTT CSARDLTGGPRDTQYF
many TRBD1 TRBJ2-6 TRBV7-8 TGTGCCAGCAGCCCGGGACAGGGAAGCTCTGGGGCCAACGTCCTGACTTTC CASSPGQGSSGANVLTF
few NA TRBJ1-3 TRBV20-1 TGCAGTGCTAGCCGCAGACAGGTGATCTCTGGAAACACCATATATTTT CSASRRQVISGNTIYF
NA TRBD1 TRBJ1-2 TRBV28 TGTGCCAGCCGGGACAGAGCCTATGGCTACACCTTC CASRDRAYGYTF
many NA TRBJ1-2 TRBV7-2 TGTGCCAGCAGCTCCGGGTATGGCTACACCTTC CASSSGYGYTF
many NA TRBJ1-1 TRBV7-9 TGTGCCAGCAGACCGAAACGCAGGCTTTCCGGCACTGAAGCTTTCTTT CASRPKRRLSGTEAFF
many NA TRBJ2-3 TRBV2 TGTGCCAGCAGATACAACGAACATCCCCCCACAGATACGCAGTATTTT CASRYNEHPPTDTQYF
NA NA TRBJ1-5 TRBV28 TGTGCCAGCCGAGGGGAGTATAGCAATCAGCCCCAGCATTTT CASRGEYSNQPQHF
NA TRBD2 TRBJ2-5 TRBV20-1 TGTAAAACGAGTAGCGGGGGAGCCGAAGAGACCCAGTACTTC CKTSSGGAEETQYF
once TRBD2 TRBJ2-5 TRBV7-2 TGTGCCAGCAGCTTCCTAGCGGGGGGCTACCAAGAGACCCTGTTCTTC CASSFLAGGYQETLFF
many NA TRBJ2-6 TRBV30 TGTGCCTGGAGTACTGCAGGCCCCAAGAGCTCTGGGGCCAACGTCCTGACTTTC CAWSTAGPKSSGANVLTF
NA NA TRBJ1-3 TRBV4-1 TGCGCCAGCAGCCAAGGTCGTCAGGGCTCTGGAAACACCATATATTTT CASSQGRQGSGNTIYF
NA NA TRBJ1-1 TRBV12-3/TRBV12-4 TGTGCCAGCAGTCCTCAGGGACCCCCCACTGAAGCTTTCTTT CASSPQGPPTEAFF
NA NA TRBJ2-5 TRBV7-3 TGTGCCAGCAACAAAGGACCCGGTGAGACCCAGTACTTC CASNKGPGETQYF
NA NA TRBJ2-6 TRBV18 TGTGCCAGCTCAAGGACGGGATCTCAAATTCCTGGGGCCAACGTCCTGACTTTC CASSRTGSQIPGANVLTF
once TRBD2 TRBJ2-3 TRBV7-9 TGTGCCAGCAGCTTGACTAGCGGGCTTTATACGCAGTATTTT CASSLTSGLYTQYF
many NA TRBJ2-3 TRBV7-9 TGTGCCACGCACCCTCCTCCCTCGCTGATCACAGATACGCAGTATTTT CATHPPPSLITDTQYF
many TRBD1 TRBJ2-1 TRBV6-5 TGTGCCAGCAGTTCCTGGACAGGAATCAATGAGCAGTTCTTC CASSSWTGINEQFF
many NA TRBJ1-6 TRBV7-9 TGTGCCAGCAGACCAGGGGCTTTTTCGCTATATAATTCACCCCTCCACTTT CASRPGAFSLYNSPLHF
NA NA TRBJ2-3 TRBV27 TGTGCCAGCAGTCCCGCGCTGGCGGGGACCACAGATACGCAGTATTTT CASSPALAGTTDTQYF
many TRBD1 TRBJ1-1 TRBV6-2/TRBV6-3 TGTGCCAGCAGCCCCTGGGGACAGACGAACACTGAAGCTTTCTTT CASSPWGQTNTEAFF
many NA TRBJ2-5 TRBV7-2 TGTGCCAGCAGCTTAGTACAGGAGACCCAGTACTTC CASSLVQETQYF
NA TRBD2 TRBJ2-3 TRBV7-3 TGTGCCAGCAGCTTGGGAGCGGGGGTCACAGATACGCAGTATTTT CASSLGAGVTDTQYF
few NA TRBJ1-1 TRBV30 TGTGCCTGGACCCAGGGGATGAACACTGAAGCTTTCTTT CAWTQGMNTEAFF
many NA TRBJ2-3 TRBV7-3 TGTGCCAGCAGCTTTCAACCAGGTGGCACAGATACGCAGTATTTT CASSFQPGGTDTQYF
few NA TRBJ2-7 TRBV2 TGTGCCAGCAGAGCTAGCTACGAGCAGTACTTC CASRASYEQYF
many NA TRBJ1-2 TRBV7-2 TGTGCCAGCAGCTTAGCGGAATCTAGCAGTGGAGGCTACACCTTC CASSLAESSSGGYTF
many NA TRBJ1-4 TRBV29-1 TGCAGCGTTAAGGAGGGGAGCAATGAAAAACTGTTTTTT CSVKEGSNEKLFF
NA NA TRBJ2-1 TRBV10-3 TGTGCCATCAGAAGACAGCTTAATGAGCAGTTCTTC CAIRRQLNEQFF
few NA TRBJ2-1 TRBV29-1 TGCAGCGTTGACGGGGAAACCTCCTACAATGAGCAGTTCTTC CSVDGETSYNEQFF
few NA TRBJ1-5 TRBV12-3/TRBV12-4 TGTGCCAGCAGTTCGGAATTTCAGCCCCAGCATTTT CASSSEFQPQHF
NA TRBD1 TRBJ1-6 TRBV20-1 TGCAGTGCGGAAAGGACAGGGAGCTCCTATAATTCACCCCTCCACTTT CSAERTGSSYNSPLHF
many NA TRBJ1-6 TRBV20-1 TGCAGTGCTAGAGATCAAGAAGGGCATAATTCACCCCTCCACTTT CSARDQEGHNSPLHF
many NA TRBJ1-1 TRBV7-6 TGTGCCAGCAGCGACCGGGTCGAGGGAGCTTTCTTT CASSDRVEGAFF
NA NA TRBJ2-7 TRBV20-1 TGCAGTGCTAGTGGTTTTGGGGGGTCCTACGAGCAGTACTTC CSASGFGGSYEQYF
few TRBD1 TRBJ2-4 TRBV6-6 TGTGCCAGCAGTTACCGAACCGGGACAGGGAAAAACATTCAGTACTTC CASSYRTGTGKNIQYF
many NA TRBJ1-1 TRBV20-1 TGCAGTGCTAGTATCAGGGGAGGTGTCAGCACTGAAGCTTTCTTT CSASIRGGVSTEAFF
many TRBD1 TRBJ2-3 TRBV15 TGTGCCACCAGGCGCAGGGGGCAGAGGACAGATACGCAGTATTTT CATRRRGQRTDTQYF
few NA TRBJ1-2 TRBV20-1 TGCAGCACCCAGGGGCCTTCCCGCGATGGCTACACCTTC CSTQGPSRDGYTF
NA NA TRBJ2-3 TRBV7-2 TGTGCCAGCAGCCTGATGGATACGCAGTATTTT CASSLMDTQYF